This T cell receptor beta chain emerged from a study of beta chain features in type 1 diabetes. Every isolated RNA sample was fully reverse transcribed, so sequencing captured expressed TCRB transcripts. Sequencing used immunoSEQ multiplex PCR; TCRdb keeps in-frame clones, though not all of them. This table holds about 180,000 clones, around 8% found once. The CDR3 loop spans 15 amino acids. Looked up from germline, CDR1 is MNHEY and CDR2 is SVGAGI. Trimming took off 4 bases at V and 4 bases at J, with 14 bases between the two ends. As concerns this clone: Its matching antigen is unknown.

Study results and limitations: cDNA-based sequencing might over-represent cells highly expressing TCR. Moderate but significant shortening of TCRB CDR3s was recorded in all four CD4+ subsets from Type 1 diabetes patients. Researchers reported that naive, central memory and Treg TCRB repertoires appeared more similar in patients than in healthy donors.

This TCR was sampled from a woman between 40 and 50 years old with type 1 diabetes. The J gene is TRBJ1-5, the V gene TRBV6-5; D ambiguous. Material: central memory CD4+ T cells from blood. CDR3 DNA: TGTGCCAGCAGTTCCACTCGGGGTGCAAATCAGCCCCAGCATTTT. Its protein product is CASSSTRGANQPQHF.